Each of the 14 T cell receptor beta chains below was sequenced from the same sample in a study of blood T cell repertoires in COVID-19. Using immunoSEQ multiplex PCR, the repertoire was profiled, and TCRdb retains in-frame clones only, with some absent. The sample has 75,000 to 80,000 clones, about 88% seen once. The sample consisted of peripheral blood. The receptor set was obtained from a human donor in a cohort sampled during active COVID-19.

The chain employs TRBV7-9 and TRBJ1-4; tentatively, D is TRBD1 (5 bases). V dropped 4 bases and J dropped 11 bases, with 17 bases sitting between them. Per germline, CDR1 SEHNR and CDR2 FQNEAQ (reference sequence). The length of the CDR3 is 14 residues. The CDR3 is CASSSTGGKEKLFF. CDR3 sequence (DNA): TGTGCCAGCAGCTCAACAGGTGGCAAGGAGAAACTGTTTTTT.

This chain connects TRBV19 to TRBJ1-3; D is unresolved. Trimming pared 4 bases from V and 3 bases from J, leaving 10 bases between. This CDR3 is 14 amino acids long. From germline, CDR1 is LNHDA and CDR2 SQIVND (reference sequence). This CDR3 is CASSTSGGGNTIYF. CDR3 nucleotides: TGTGCCAGTAGTACAAGCGGTGGTGGAAACACCATATATTTT.

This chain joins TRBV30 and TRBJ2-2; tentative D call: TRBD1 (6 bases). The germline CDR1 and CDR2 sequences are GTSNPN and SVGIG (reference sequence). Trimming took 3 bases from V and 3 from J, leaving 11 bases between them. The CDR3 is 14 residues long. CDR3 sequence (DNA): TGTGCCTGGAGGAGGACAGACGACACCGGGGAGCTGTTTTTT. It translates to CAWRRTDDTGELFF.

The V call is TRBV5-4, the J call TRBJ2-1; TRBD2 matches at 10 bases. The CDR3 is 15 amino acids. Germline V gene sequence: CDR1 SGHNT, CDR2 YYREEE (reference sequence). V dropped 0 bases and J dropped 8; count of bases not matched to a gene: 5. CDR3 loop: CASSLERGGVYEQFF. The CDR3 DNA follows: TGTGCCAGCAGCTTGGAGCGGGGGGGCGTGTATGAGCAGTTCTTC.

CDR3 bases: TGTGCCAGCAGCTGGAGCGGGGGGATCACAGATACGCAGTATTTT. Its protein is CASSWSGGITDTQYF. The chain has TRBV7-2 and TRBJ2-3, with 9 nucleotides matching TRBD2. V was clipped by 4 bases and J by 2 bases; unmatched bases: 4. CDR1 is SGHTA and CDR2 is FQGNSA in the germline V gene. CDR3 size: 15 residues.

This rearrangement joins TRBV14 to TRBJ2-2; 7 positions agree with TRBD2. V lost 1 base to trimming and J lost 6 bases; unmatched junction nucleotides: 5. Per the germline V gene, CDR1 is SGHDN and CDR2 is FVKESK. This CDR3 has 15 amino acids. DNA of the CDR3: TGTGCCAGCAGCCAAGTTAGCGGGTATGCCGGGGAGCTGTTTTTT. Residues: CASSQVSGYAGELFF.

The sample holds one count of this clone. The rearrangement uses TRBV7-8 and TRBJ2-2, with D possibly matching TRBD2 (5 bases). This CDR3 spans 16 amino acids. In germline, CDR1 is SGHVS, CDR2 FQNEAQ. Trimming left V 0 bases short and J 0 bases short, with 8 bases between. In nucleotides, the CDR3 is TGTGCCAGCAGCTTAGCGGGAGTGACGAACACCGGGGAGCTGTTTTTT. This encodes CASSLAGVTNTGELFF.

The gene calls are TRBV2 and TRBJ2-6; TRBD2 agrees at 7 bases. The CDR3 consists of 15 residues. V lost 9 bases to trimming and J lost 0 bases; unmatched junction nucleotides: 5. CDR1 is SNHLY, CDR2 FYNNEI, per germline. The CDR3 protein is CARGGALSGANVLTF. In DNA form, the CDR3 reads TGTGCCAGGGGAGGGGCGCTCTCTGGGGCCAACGTCCTGACTTTC.

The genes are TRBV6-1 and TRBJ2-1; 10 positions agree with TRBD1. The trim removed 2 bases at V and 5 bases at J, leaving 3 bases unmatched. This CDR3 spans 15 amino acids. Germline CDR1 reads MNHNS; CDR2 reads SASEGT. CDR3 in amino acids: CASSESGTGDNEQFF. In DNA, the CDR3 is TGTGCCAGCAGTGAAAGTGGGACAGGGGACAATGAGCAGTTCTTC.

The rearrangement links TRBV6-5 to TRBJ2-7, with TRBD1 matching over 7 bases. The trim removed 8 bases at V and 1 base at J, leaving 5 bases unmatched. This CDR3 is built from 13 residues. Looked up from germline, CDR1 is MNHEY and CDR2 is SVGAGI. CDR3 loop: CASSGQTSYEQYF. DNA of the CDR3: TGTGCCAGCTCGGGACAGACTTCCTACGAGCAGTACTTC.

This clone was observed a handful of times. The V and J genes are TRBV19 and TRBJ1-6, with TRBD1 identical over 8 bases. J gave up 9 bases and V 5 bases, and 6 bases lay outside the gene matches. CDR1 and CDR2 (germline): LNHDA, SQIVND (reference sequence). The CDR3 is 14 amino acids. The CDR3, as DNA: TGTGCCAGTAGTGCCGGACAGGGCCGTTCACCCCTCCACTTT. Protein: CASSAGQGRSPLHF.

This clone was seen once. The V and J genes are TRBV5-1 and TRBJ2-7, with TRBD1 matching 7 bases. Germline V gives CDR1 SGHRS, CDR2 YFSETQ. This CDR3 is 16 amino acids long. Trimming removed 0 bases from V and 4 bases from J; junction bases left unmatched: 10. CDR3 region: CASSLGRGIFAYEQYF. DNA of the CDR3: TGCGCCAGCAGCTTGGGCAGGGGGATTTTTGCTTACGAGCAGTACTTC.

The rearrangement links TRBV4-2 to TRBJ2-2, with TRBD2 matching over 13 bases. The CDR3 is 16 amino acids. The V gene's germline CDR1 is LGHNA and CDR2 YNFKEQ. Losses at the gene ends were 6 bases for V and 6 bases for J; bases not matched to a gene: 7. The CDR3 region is CASRRTSGSGAGELFF. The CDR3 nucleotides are TGTGCCAGCAGAAGGACTAGCGGGAGTGGGGCCGGGGAGCTGTTTTTT.

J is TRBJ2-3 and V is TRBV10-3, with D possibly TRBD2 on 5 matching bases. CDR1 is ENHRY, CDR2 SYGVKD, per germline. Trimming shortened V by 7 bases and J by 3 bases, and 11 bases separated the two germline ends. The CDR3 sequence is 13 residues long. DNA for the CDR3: TGTGCCATCACGGCGACGGGAACAGATACGCAGTATTTT. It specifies CAITATGTDTQYF.